Listed here are 8 T cell receptor beta chains from one sample, sequenced in a study of T cells in tuberculosis. The assay was immunoSEQ multiplex PCR, and TCRdb's table has in-frame clones only and misses some. The sample lists some 31,000 clones, 95% occurring once. The sample taken for sequencing was PBMCs. Every receptor here comes from a donor between 10 and 35 years old with latent tuberculosis or without tuberculosis infection.

This sequence joins TRBV5-4 and TRBJ2-5, with 8 bases that match TRBD1. The CDR3 spans 15 residues. After removal of 5 bases from V and 1 base from J, the junction contained 7 bases not matched to a gene. Germline V lookup: CDR1 SGHNT, CDR2 YYREEE (reference sequence). The CDR3 is CASSVDRGFQETQYF. CDR3 nucleotide sequence: TGTGCCAGCAGTGTTGACAGGGGTTTCCAAGAGACCCAGTACTTC.

The chain is built from TRBV4-1 and TRBJ2-7; no reliable D call. The CDR3 has 12 residues. Trimming pared 4 bases from V and 0 bases from J, leaving 4 bases between. Germline-derived CDR1 and CDR2 are MGHRA and YSYEKL. CDR3 nucleotides: TGCGCCAGCAGCCCGAGCTCCTACGAGCAGTACTTC. Its protein is CASSPSSYEQYF.

The chain couples TRBV5-1 to TRBJ2-2; 8 positions agree with TRBD2. V gave up 2 bases and J gave up 6 bases; unmatched junction bases: 6. Looked up from germline, CDR1 is SGHRS and CDR2 is YFSETQ. There are 15 residues in the CDR3. CDR3 DNA sequence: TGCGCCAGCAGCTTAAGAGCTAGCGGGCCCGGGGAGCTGTTTTTT. Translation: CASSLRASGPGELFF.

This chain uses TRBV6-1 with TRBJ2-4; maybe TRBD1 (6 bases). This CDR3 region has 13 residues. CDR1 MNHNS and CDR2 SASEGT come from the germline V gene. The V end lost 6 bases, the J end lost 8 bases, and 14 bases lay between the germline ends. CDR3 residues: CASSVGQSDIQYF. The CDR3 DNA reads TGTGCCAGCAGCGTTGGACAGTCAGACATTCAGTACTTC.

This chain joins TRBV21-1 and TRBJ2-7; TRBD1 is taken as the D call from the table, unchecked against the DNA. TRBV21-1 is flagged as a pseudogene. This CDR3 comprises 14 residues. The CDR3 coding sequence is TGTGCCAGCAACTCGACAGGTATGCACTACGAGCAGTACTTC. Protein product: CASNSTGMHYEQYF.

This sequence joins TRBV11-3 and TRBJ2-5, with TRBD1 identical over 10 bases. The CDR3 is 16 residues long. V lost 1 base and J lost 2; bases outside the gene matches: 4. CDR1 and CDR2 (germline): SGHNT, YENEEA. For the CDR3, the DNA is TGTGCCAGCAGCTTAGGGGGACAGGGGTCACAAGAGACCCAGTACTTC. Its translation is CASSLGGQGSQETQYF.

V gene TRBV7-3 combines with J gene TRBJ2-1, with 9 positions matching TRBD2. Per germline, CDR1 SGHTA and CDR2 FQGTGA. The CDR3 loop spans 13 amino acids. V lost 3 bases to trimming and J lost 9 bases; unmatched junction nucleotides: 3. DNA for the CDR3: TGTGCCAGCAGCTTGGGACTAGCCGGTGAGCAGTTCTTC. Translation: CASSLGLAGEQFF.

This chain joins TRBV11-2 and TRBJ2-1, with TRBD2 as a possible D gene (6 bases). CDR3 length equals 16 residues. CDR1 SGHAT and CDR2 FQNNGV come from the germline V gene. V lost 3 bases, J lost 8 bases, and 20 bases lay in between. DNA of the CDR3: TGTGCCAGCAGCTTTCCTGGCCAGCGGGTGACGGATGAGCAGTTCTTC. It yields the protein CASSFPGQRVTDEQFF.